This TCR gamma chain is from a study of Vδ1+ human thymocytes (dated by TCRdb to between 2018 and 2020). Background on the whole study: As a data resource, the study described the mRNA-level TRG and TRD CDR3 repertoires found in highly purified Vdelta1+ thymocytes taken from young children. Validation of the multiplex-based CDR3 amplicon strategy against 5'RACE-based CDR3 amplicon generation methods had been performed previously.

Reading from cysteine to phenylalanine, the CDR3 counts 9 amino acids. Solely the CDR3 DNA is kept, with 27 bases framed from the first base. The germline V gene supplies CDR1 VENAVY and CDR2 YDSYNSRV. Trimmed from V: 9 bases; trimmed from J: 8 bases; junction bases lacking a gene match: 4. Thymic samples were depleted of alphabeta T cells, then CD3+ TCRVdelta1+ TCRVdelta2- thymocytes were FACS-sorted. The purity of the sorted Vdelta1+ thymocytes fell between roughly 96% and 99.6%. The thymic specimens were obtained from several paediatric patients who were undergoing corrective cardiac surgery and ranged in age from roughly 5 days to 17 months. Thymic tissue was dispersed, and mononuclear cells were isolated on a Histopaque-1077 density gradient. Staining used anti-TCRVdelta1 clone TS8.2, anti-TCRVdelta2 clone B6, anti-CD3 clone HIT3a and anti-TCRalphabeta clone IP26 antibodies. RNA extraction was performed with the RNeasy mini kit, and reverse transcription was done with Superscript III. To generate the CDR3 amplicons, a multiplex PCR was run using pooled V-gene forward primers together with a constant-region reverse primer that carried Illumina adaptor overhangs. After gel purification, amplicons were indexed with Nextera index primers over roughly 8 extra PCR cycles and were then purified with AMPure XP beads. Sequencing of libraries was performed on an Illumina MiSeq using paired-end 250 bp reads, dual indexing and an approximately 22% PhiX spike-in. The original pipeline was this. Read quality was checked with FastQC, and TRG read pairs were merged using ea-utils fastq-join. IMGT/HighV-QUEST was used to annotate sequences, retaining only productive sequences with an unambiguous V-gene assignment, and each clonotype was defined by an identical CDR3 sequence. Downstream analysis used VDJtools 1.1.1, tcR 2.2.3, Treemap and vegan Shannon diversity in R 3.4.4. TCRdb called clones from the public reads with CATT, and repeated DNA sequences were later combined into one row. TCRdb, not the authors, supplied the V and J calls. Recorded for this sample are 36,000 or so gamma-chain clones; 20% of them occurred a single time. The ten largest account for under 2% of the sample.

This clone occurred a few times. Its antigen is currently not known. Base qualities are not at hand, and no much larger clone is one base apart. Summary of the overall study and its limitations: Despite high sort purity, 15% to 20% of thymic TRD sequences were Vdelta2 (and few Vdelta3), unlike peripheral blood Vdelta1+ controls. Because no clustering by age or sex was observed, donors were not stratified by these variables in the analyses. In contrast to oligoclonal peripheral blood repertoires, thymic TRG and TRD repertoires appeared to be highly polyclonal with Gaussian CDR3 length distributions. The use of highly purified populations and single-cell validation was advised by the authors, since misinterpretation of bulk repertoire data could be caused by unexpected Vdelta2 sequences. Many TRG clonotypes were found to be shared between donors (up to roughly 6.9x10^3), whereas TRD repertoires were found to be essentially private (max about 100 shared).

This receptor chain uses TRGV8 and TRGJ1 or TRGJ2. Sequenced sample: Vdelta1+ gamma-delta thymocytes from the thymus. The cell subset or site label for this specimen denotes: FACS-sorted CD3+ TCRalphabeta- TCRVdelta1+ TCRVdelta2- thymocytes. The TCR comes from a girl in the first two years of life who had congenital heart surgery. The DNA sequence is as follows: TGTGCCACCCTACATAAGAAACTCTTT. It is translated as CATLHKKLF.